The 25 T cell receptor beta chains given below trace back to one sample, sequenced in a study of molecular identifiers for immune sequencing clone quantification. One entry per CDR3 protein results from TCRdb running MiXCR on the PCR reads. The sample consists of some 100,000 distinct CDR3 sequences, roughly a third of them appearing once. Source material: naive CD8+ T cells from blood, with Jurkat cell RNA spiked in. Subset defined: FACS-sorted CD8+CD4-CCR7+CD45RA+ naive T cells. These receptor sequences come from a human donor in good health. Some libraries in this study had Jurkat cell RNA spiked in.

Remarks on this clonotype: A much larger clone sits a single nucleotide away, making a read error possible. The rearrangement joins TRBV7-2 to TRBJ2-5; D is ambiguous. Trimming shortened V by 3 bases and J by 9 bases, and 11 bases separated the two germline ends. CDR3 length: 12 amino acids. Germline V lookup: CDR1 SGHTA, CDR2 FQGNSA. The DNA of the CDR3 is TGTGCCAGCAGCTTGGAACCATTGGCCCAGTACTTC. This gives the protein CASSLEPLAQYF. The full variable domain, completed using reference TRBV7-2 and TRBJ2-5, is GAGVSQSPSNKVTEKGKDVELRCDPISGHTALYWYRQSLGQGLEFLIYFQGNSAPDKSGLPSDRFSAERTGGSVSTLTIQRTQQEDSAVYLCASSLEPLAQYFGPGTRLLVL.

This sequence joins TRBV6-5 and TRBJ2-7; 8 positions agree with TRBD2. The CDR3 contains 16 residues. V lost 2 bases, J lost 6 bases, and 12 bases stayed unmatched. Germline V gives CDR1 MNHEY, CDR2 SVGAGI. The CDR3 spells CASSYAVSSGSIEQYF. The CDR3 DNA is TGTGCCAGCAGTTACGCAGTGAGCAGCGGGAGTATCGAGCAGTACTTC.

As to this clonotype: Mismatch with germline at one junction end may stem from a read error. The gene calls are TRBV28 and TRBJ2-7; TRBD2 matches at 7 bases. This CDR3 region has 13 residues. Per the germline V gene, CDR1 is MDHEN and CDR2 is SYDVKM. CDR3 in amino acids: CASSPGGSFEQYF. CDR3 nucleotide sequence: TGTGCCAGCAGTCCCGGGGGGTCCTTCGAGCAGTACTTC.

The chain joins TRBV12-3 or TRBV12-4 to TRBJ2-7, with D unclear. The V and J ends lost 3 bases and 7 bases respectively, with 10 bases between them. The CDR3 is 12 residues long. The CDR3 bases are TGTGCCAGCAGTTTTCGCTCTAGGGAGCAGTACTTC. Translating it yields CASSFRSREQYF.

The chain uses TRBV24-1 and TRBJ2-2; D is ambiguous. Trimming cost V 6 bases and J 0 bases, with 7 bases left between them. CDR3 length: 14 residues. Germline assignment: CDR1 KGHDR and CDR2 SFDVKD. The CDR3: CATSPYANTGELFF. The CDR3 DNA reads as TGTGCCACCAGTCCTTACGCGAACACCGGGGAGCTGTTTTTT.

The genes are TRBV28 and TRBJ1-4; tentative D call: TRBD1 (6 bases). Germline V CDR1 and CDR2: MDHEN, SYDVKM. V gave up 5 bases and J gave up 7 bases, with 17 bases separating them. This CDR3 is built from 15 residues. The CDR3 here is CASSIPGEASEKLFF. The CDR3 DNA follows: TGTGCCAGCAGTATACCAGGGGAGGCAAGTGAAAAACTGTTTTTT.

At least ten counts were recorded for this clonotype. The rearrangement joins TRBV28 to TRBJ1-1; D gene uncertain. The CDR3 spans 12 residues. Germline V gene data show CDR1 as MDHEN and CDR2 as SYDVKM. With 3 bases removed from V and 1 base from J, the gap between germline ends came to 3 bases. CDR3 sequence reads: CASSFPNTEAFF. CDR3 coding DNA: TGTGCCAGCAGTTTTCCGAACACTGAAGCTTTCTTT.

This clonotype was seen many times. The genes are TRBV6-6 and TRBJ1-5; the D gene is possibly TRBD1 (5 bases). This CDR3 has 15 amino acids. The V end was cut by 2 bases, the J end by 3 bases, with 11 bases between. Germline CDR1 MNHNY, CDR2 SVGAGI (reference sequence). The CDR3 bases are TGTGCCAGCAGTTACGCCCCTGGGACCAATCAGCCCCAGCATTTT. Amino acids: CASSYAPGTNQPQHF.

As for this clonotype: Just one base apart from a much larger clone, this may be a read error. The rearrangement joins TRBV6-2 or TRBV6-3 to TRBJ1-5; no firm D call. CDR3 length: 13 residues. Germline loops: CDR1 MNHEY, CDR2 SVGEGT. Trimming stripped 7 bases from V and 2 bases from J, with 9 bases between. The CDR3 region is CASTSGGNQPQHF. The CDR3 bases are TGTGCCAGCACGAGCGGGGGCAATCAGCCCCAGCATTTT.

This clonotype was counted a few times. V and J are TRBV7-9 and TRBJ1-5; D call uncertain. CDR1 and CDR2 (germline): SEHNR, FQNEAQ (reference sequence). Trimming removed 5 bases from V and 3 bases from J, with 5 bases in between. This CDR3 comprises 12 residues. The CDR3 reads CASSQFNQPQHF. The DNA for the CDR3 is TGTGCCAGCAGCCAGTTCAATCAGCCCCAGCATTTT.

The chain joins TRBV19 to TRBJ1-2, with D unresolved. This CDR3 comprises 11 residues. Trimming took 3 bases from V and 9 from J, leaving 8 bases between them. Germline V CDR1 and CDR2: LNHDA, SQIVND (reference sequence). The CDR3 loop reads CASSIWRSYTF. CDR3 in DNA: TGTGCCAGTAGTATTTGGCGCAGCTACACCTTC.

The chain has TRBV12-3 or TRBV12-4 and TRBJ2-3, with 7 bases fitting TRBD2. Trimming cost V 3 bases and J 9 bases; bases outside gene matches: 9. There are 14 residues in the CDR3. The CDR3: CASSFVGGPGTQYF. The CDR3 coding sequence is TGTGCCAGCAGTTTCGTGGGAGGGCCTGGGACGCAGTATTTT.

The chain recombines TRBV6-5 with TRBJ1-5, with D possibly being TRBD1 (6 bases). The CDR3 has 15 residues. The germline V and J ends were trimmed by 6 bases and 2 bases, with 14 bases remaining between them. CDR1 and CDR2 from the germline V gene are MNHEY and SVGAGI. This CDR3 is CASRLTGMGNQPQHF. The CDR3 DNA is TGTGCCAGCAGACTGACAGGTATGGGCAATCAGCCCCAGCATTTT.

This clonotype was counted a few times. The chain has TRBV7-9 and TRBJ1-4; possibly TRBD1 for D (5 bases). Between the trimmed V and J ends, which lost 6 bases and 8 bases, there was a span of 16 bases. The length of the CDR3 is 14 residues. Germline lookup yields CDR1 SEHNR and CDR2 FQNEAQ (reference sequence). The CDR3 nucleotides are TGTGCCAGCAGACCTCGTAGGGACGGGGAAAAACTGTTTTTT. It is translated as CASRPRRDGEKLFF. Filled out from reference TRBV7-9 and TRBJ1-4, the complete variable domain reads DTGVSQNPRHKITKRGQNVTFRCDPISEHNRLYWYRQTLGQGPEFLTYFQNEAQLEKSRLLSDRFSAERPKGSFSTLEIQRTEQGDSAMYLCASRPRRDGEKLFFGSGTQLSVL.

The chain combines TRBV6-2 or TRBV6-3 with TRBJ2-3; D not resolved. Germline lookup yields CDR1 MNHEY and CDR2 SVGEGT. V was trimmed by 10 bases and J by 11 bases, leaving 19 bases between them. This CDR3 is 12 amino acids long. The CDR3 reads CATTLWGGQQYF. The CDR3 nucleotides read TGTGCCACTACCCTATGGGGTGGTCAGCAGTATTTT.

This clonotype has a count of ten or more. This chain links TRBV7-9 with TRBJ1-1, with no clear D. The length of the CDR3 is 14 residues. The V end was cut by 5 bases, the J end by 0 bases, with 10 bases between. The germline CDR1 and CDR2 sequences are SEHNR and FQNEAQ (reference sequence). DNA of the CDR3: TGTGCCAGCAGCGGCGGACGAATGAACACTGAAGCTTTCTTT. Residues: CASSGGRMNTEAFF.

Only a few counts were recorded for this clonotype. V and J are TRBV2 and TRBJ2-1; 9 positions match TRBD2. The CDR3 runs to 15 residues. V lost 4 bases to trimming and J lost 8 bases; unmatched junction nucleotides: 9. Germline values: CDR1 SNHLY, CDR2 FYNNEI. CDR3 sequence reads: CASSVAGETVHEQFF. The CDR3 nucleotides read TGTGCCAGCAGTGTAGCGGGAGAGACGGTCCATGAGCAGTTCTTC. Using reference TRBV2 and TRBJ2-1 for the parts outside the CDR3, the full variable domain is EPEVTQTPSHQVTQMGQEVILRCVPISNHLYFYWYRQILGQKVEFLVSFYNNEISEKSEIFDDQFSVERPDGSNFTLKIRSTKLEDSAMYFCASSVAGETVHEQFFGPGTRLTVL.

On this clonotype: A much bigger clone sits one base away, suggesting this may be a read error. The V and J genes are TRBV5-6 and TRBJ2-2; 7 positions match TRBD2. Germline lookup yields CDR1 SGHDT and CDR2 YYEEEE. With V trimmed by 1 base and J by 5 bases, 11 bases remained unmatched. This CDR3 is 17 amino acids long. The CDR3 bases are TGTGCCAGCAGCTTGCTAGCGGAAGGGCTCCGAACCGGGGAGCTGTTTTTT. This sequence encodes CASSLLAEGLRTGELFF.

There are many counts of this clonotype. The chain couples TRBV7-8 to TRBJ2-5; D not certain. The germline V gene encodes CDR1 SGHVS and CDR2 FQNEAQ. This CDR3 comprises 11 residues. Trimming removed 3 bases at V and 5 bases at J, with 4 bases between. The CDR3 region has the DNA TGTGCCAGCAGCTTTGACGAGACCCAGTACTTC. Translating it yields CASSFDETQYF.

Comments on this clonotype: Since no conserved phenylalanine or tryptophan closes the CDR3, a read error is the likely cause. The J gene is TRBJ2-7, the V gene TRBV20-1, with TRBD2 identical over 15 bases. Looked up from germline, CDR1 is DFQATT and CDR2 is SNEGSKA (reference sequence). The CDR3 totals 13 residues. V shed 6 bases, J shed 4 bases, and the junction held 1 base outside the gene matches. The CDR3 sequence: CSAGTSGRYEQYY. CDR3 sequence (DNA): TGCAGTGCGGGGACTAGCGGGAGGTACGAGCAGTACTAC.

In the case of this clonotype: This may arise from a read error, as a much more abundant clone is one base away. CDR3 residues: CASANGSTDTQYF. CDR3 bases: TGTGCCAGTGCTAACGGGAGTACAGATACGCAGTATTTT. The rearrangement joins TRBV7-8 to TRBJ2-3, with D possibly matching TRBD2 (6 bases). V was shortened by 9 bases and J by 3 bases, with 13 bases between the two germline ends. CDR1 and CDR2 from the germline V gene are SGHVS and FQNEAQ. This CDR3 is 13 amino acids long.

With respect to this clonotype: With a much larger clone just one base away, this may be a read error. This chain joins TRBV7-9 and TRBJ2-3; D is uncertain. Looked up from germline, CDR1 is SEHNR and CDR2 is FQNEAQ (reference sequence). Deletions cut 8 bases from V and 5 bases from J, with 17 bases between. The CDR3 totals 14 residues. CDR3 nucleotides: TGTGCCAGCCCCGTCCCTCTGGCGATAGATACGCAGTATTTT. It yields the protein CASPVPLAIDTQYF.

Concerning this clonotype itself: A much larger clonotype is one base distant, so this may be a read error. The chain has TRBV4-2 and TRBJ2-2; D unresolved. Germline values: CDR1 LGHNA, CDR2 YNFKEQ. The CDR3 totals 19 residues. CDR3 sequence reads: CVSSQETGLLGLNTGELFF. DNA for the CDR3: TGTGTCAGCAGCCAAGAGACGGGCCTCCTGGGCCTGAACACCGGGGAGCTGTTTTTT.

This clonotype has a handful of counts. The chain recombines TRBV7-9 with TRBJ2-3, with 10 bases aligning to TRBD2. After removal of 5 bases from V and 0 bases from J, the junction contained 8 bases not matched to a gene. Germline V gene lookup returns CDR1 SEHNR and CDR2 FQNEAQ (reference sequence). This CDR3 contains 17 residues. The CDR3 loop is CASSPPGLAESTDTQYF. The CDR3 DNA follows: TGTGCCAGCAGCCCTCCCGGACTAGCGGAGAGCACAGATACGCAGTATTTT. The whole variable domain, filled in from reference TRBV7-9 and TRBJ2-3, reads DTGVSQNPRHKITKRGQNVTFRCDPISEHNRLYWYRQTLGQGPEFLTYFQNEAQLEKSRLLSDRFSAERPKGSFSTLEIQRTEQGDSAMYLCASSPPGLAESTDTQYFGPGTRLTVL.

This clonotype showed up many times. The rearrangement joins TRBV28 to TRBJ2-3; D is unresolved. V was trimmed by 2 bases and J by 4 bases, leaving 7 bases between them. The CDR3 has 13 residues. Germline values: CDR1 MDHEN, CDR2 SYDVKM. The CDR3 loop is CASSLTAADTQYF. The CDR3 region has the DNA TGTGCCAGCAGTTTAACGGCAGCAGATACGCAGTATTTT.